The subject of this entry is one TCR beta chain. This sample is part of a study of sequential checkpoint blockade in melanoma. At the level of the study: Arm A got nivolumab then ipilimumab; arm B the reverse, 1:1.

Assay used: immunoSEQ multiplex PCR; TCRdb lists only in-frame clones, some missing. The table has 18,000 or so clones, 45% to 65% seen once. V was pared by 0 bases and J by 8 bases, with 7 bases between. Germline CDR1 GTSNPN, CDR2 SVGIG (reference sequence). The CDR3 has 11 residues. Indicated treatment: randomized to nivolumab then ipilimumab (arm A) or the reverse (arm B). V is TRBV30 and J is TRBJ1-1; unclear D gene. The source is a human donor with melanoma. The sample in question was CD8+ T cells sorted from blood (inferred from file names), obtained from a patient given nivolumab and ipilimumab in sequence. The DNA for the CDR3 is TGTGCCTGGAGTGTAACCAGGGAAGCTTTCTTT. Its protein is CAWSVTREAFF.